In its sample, the clone carrying this T cell receptor beta chain was seen once. The antigen is not known. The primer mix had 60 Vbeta and 13 Jbeta primers. Using immunoSEQ multiplex PCR, the repertoire was profiled, and TCRdb retains in-frame clones only, with some absent. The sample includes 85,000 to 110,000 clones, around 76% of them seen just once. The sample is drawn from a study of cytomegalovirus exposure and HLA in healthy donors. Whole-study results and caveats: Later analysis reportedly placed an Asian-associated ancestry cluster below the roughly 700-donor mean in N-insertions. Specificity of a few CMV-associated chains for CMV antigens was verified in vitro. In a later analysis, a missense DCLRE1C variant was linked to TCR beta V- and J-gene trimming. Later work found most CMV-associated TCR beta chains apparently HLA-restricted.

CDR3 length: 15 amino acids. The germline CDR1 and CDR2 sequences are MNHNY and SVGAGI (reference sequence). Trimming at V came to 4 bases and at J to 3 bases, leaving 5 bases not matched to a gene. The V call is TRBV6-6, the J call TRBJ2-7; 11 bases match TRBD1. The sequence was collected from a woman between 18 and 30 years old in good health and CMV-seropositive. The source material was PBMCs. The CDR3 region is CASSFSGTGGYEQYF. The DNA for the CDR3 is TGTGCCAGCAGTTTTTCCGGGACAGGGGGCTACGAGCAGTACTTC.